This TCR beta chain was captured in a study of early T cells in non-severe SARS-CoV-2 infection. Each single cDNA molecule received a unique molecular identifier. MiXCR, run by TCRdb on the 5' RACE reads, gives a single entry per CDR3 protein. The top ten hold over 2.5% of the sample, which has approximately 48,000 distinct CDR3 sequences, about 6.5% seen once. CDR1 is SGHTA and CDR2 is FQGNSA in the germline V gene. The length of the CDR3 is 15 residues. Trimming cost V 2 bases and J 6 bases; bases outside gene matches: 7. This clonotype has a handful of counts. The specimen comprised whole blood, sampled at baseline. J is TRBJ2-3 and V is TRBV7-2, with 8 bases matching TRBD2. This receptor was taken from an adult who was a healthcare worker with PCR-confirmed SARS-CoV-2 infection or an uninfected control (not recorded which). CDR3 amino acids: CASSLFSGGADTQYF. CDR3 coding DNA: TGTGCCAGCAGCTTATTCTCCGGGGGGGCTGATACGCAGTATTTT. Complete variable domain (other parts from reference TRBV7-2 and TRBJ2-3): GAGVSQSPSNKVTEKGKDVELRCDPISGHTALYWYRQSLGQGLEFLIYFQGNSAPDKSGLPSDRFSAERTGGSVSTLTIQRTQQEDSAVYLCASSLFSGGADTQYFGPGTRLTVL.